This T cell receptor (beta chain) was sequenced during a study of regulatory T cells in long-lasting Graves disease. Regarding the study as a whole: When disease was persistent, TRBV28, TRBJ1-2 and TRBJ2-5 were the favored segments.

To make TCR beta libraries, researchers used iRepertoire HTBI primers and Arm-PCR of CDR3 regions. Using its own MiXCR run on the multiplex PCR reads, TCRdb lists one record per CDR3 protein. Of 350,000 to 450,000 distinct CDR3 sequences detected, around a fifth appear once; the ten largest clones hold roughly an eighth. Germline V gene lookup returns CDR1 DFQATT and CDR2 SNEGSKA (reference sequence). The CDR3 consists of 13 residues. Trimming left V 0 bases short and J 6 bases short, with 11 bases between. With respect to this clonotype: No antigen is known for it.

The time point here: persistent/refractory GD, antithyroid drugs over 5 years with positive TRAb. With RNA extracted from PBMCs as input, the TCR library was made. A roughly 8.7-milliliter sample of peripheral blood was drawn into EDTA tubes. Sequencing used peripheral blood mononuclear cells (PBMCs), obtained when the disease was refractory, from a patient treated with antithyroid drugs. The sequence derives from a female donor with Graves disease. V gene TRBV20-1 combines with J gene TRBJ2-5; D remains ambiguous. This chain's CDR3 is CSARDYGLQTQYF. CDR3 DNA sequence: TGCAGTGCTAGAGATTATGGGCTACAGACCCAGTACTTC.